This TCR beta chain comes out of a study of a mutant IDH1 vaccine in newly diagnosed glioma. Study-wide context: Onset of vaccination occurred 4-6 weeks following radiotherapy alone, or with temozolomide cycles. Antecedent treatment encompassed radiotherapy, temozolomide, or their combination; the majority received both. Overall study findings and caveats: Changes in the top peripheral T cell clonotypes seemingly had no bearing on pseudoprogression.

Clones were sequenced by immunoSEQ multiplex PCR, and TCRdb holds only the in-frame ones, with some missing. Seen here are approximately 61,000 clones, 80% observed once, and the top ten hold around 5.7%. The V gene end was trimmed by 5 bases and the J gene end by 5 bases; junction bases not matched to a gene: 3. Germline V gives CDR1 SGHTA, CDR2 FQGNSA. The CDR3 length is 14 residues. Time point given: week 11, during vaccination. With topical imiquimod, each dose of the vaccine consisted of 300 ug of mutant IDH1 20-mer peptide. This clone has only a few counts. Its matching antigen is unknown. J is TRBJ2-3 and V is TRBV7-2; TRBD2 matches 11 bases. Sequencing was performed on PBMCs, taken from a glioma patient whose treatment included an IDH1 peptide vaccine. This TCR was sampled from a man aged 50 or older with glioma. The CDR3 DNA is TGTGCCAGCAGCCTACTAGCGGGAGTAGATACGCAGTATTTT. Translation gives CASSLLAGVDTQYF.